The source of this T cell receptor beta chain is a study of cytomegalovirus exposure and HLA in healthy donors. The PCR contained 60 Vbeta and 13 Jbeta primers. The table came from immunoSEQ multiplex PCR; TCRdb's copy has only in-frame clones and leaves some out. Of about 160,000 clones listed, under 80% were seen once; the top ten hold about 1.4%. This CDR3 has 13 residues. With 10 bases removed from V and 1 base from J, the gap between germline ends came to 13 bases. Looked up from germline, CDR1 is ENHRY and CDR2 is SYGVKD. Donors had nominal health at sampling but likely had unrecorded immune exposures.

The source of this sequence is a woman aged 25 to 45 in good health and CMV-seronegative. Sample: PBMCs. The genes are TRBV10-3 and TRBJ1-1; D is perhaps TRBD1 (5 bases). The CDR3 DNA sequence: TGTGCCACCGCGGACATTGAGAACACTGAAGCTTTCTTT. Translation gives CATADIENTEAFF.